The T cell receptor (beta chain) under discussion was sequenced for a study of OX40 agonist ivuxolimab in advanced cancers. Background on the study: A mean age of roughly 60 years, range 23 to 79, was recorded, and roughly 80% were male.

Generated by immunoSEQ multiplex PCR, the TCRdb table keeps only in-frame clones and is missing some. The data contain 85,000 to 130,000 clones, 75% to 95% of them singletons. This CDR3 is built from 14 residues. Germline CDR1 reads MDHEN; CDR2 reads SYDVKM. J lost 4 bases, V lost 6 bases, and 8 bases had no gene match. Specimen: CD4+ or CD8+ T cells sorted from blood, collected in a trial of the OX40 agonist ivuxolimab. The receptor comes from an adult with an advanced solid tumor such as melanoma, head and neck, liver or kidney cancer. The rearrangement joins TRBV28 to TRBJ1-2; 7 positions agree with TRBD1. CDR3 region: CASRASGQAYGYTF. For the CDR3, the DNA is TGTGCCAGCAGGGCCAGTGGACAGGCCTATGGCTACACCTTC.